Below are 4 T cell receptor beta chains sequenced from a single sample in a study of shared T cell receptors in the human thymus. Some clones are missing from TCRdb's copy, which holds only in-frame ones; the method was immunoSEQ multiplex PCR. This sample has about 380,000 clones, with approximately 95% found just once. The sample taken for sequencing was thymocytes. Receptors were obtained from a human donor.

A single count supports this clone. V is TRBV19 and J is TRBJ2-7; the D gene is possibly TRBD1 (5 bases). The germline CDR1 and CDR2 sequences are LNHDA and SQIVND (reference sequence). Between the trimmed V and J ends, which lost 0 bases and 0 bases, there was a span of 12 bases. CDR3 length: 16 residues. The CDR3 DNA reads as TGTGCCAGTAGTATAGACTCGACAGTGAGCTCCTACGAGCAGTACTTC. It is translated as CASSIDSTVSSYEQYF.

This chain connects TRBV28 to TRBJ1-1; the match to TRBD1 covers 7 bases. Germline-derived CDR1 and CDR2 are MDHEN and SYDVKM. V shed 7 bases, J shed 3 bases, and the junction held 11 bases outside the gene matches. CDR3 length: 15 amino acids. CDR3 DNA sequence: TGTGCCAGCACCAAGGCAGGGGGGTCGGACACTGAAGCTTTCTTT. Protein: CASTKAGGSDTEAFF. The full variable domain, in which reference TRBV28 and TRBJ1-1 provide the parts outside the CDR3, is DVKVTQSSRYLVKRTGEKVFLECVQDMDHENMFWYRQDPGLGLRLIYFSYDVKMKEKGDIPEGYSVSREKKERFSLILESASTNQTSMYLCASTKAGGSDTEAFFGQGTRLTVV.

This chain uses TRBV11-2 with TRBJ2-1; 9 bases map to TRBD2. Trimming removed 5 bases from V and 0 bases from J; junction bases left unmatched: 2. Per the germline V gene, CDR1 is SGHAT and CDR2 is FQNNGV. The CDR3 spans 15 residues. CDR3 coding DNA: TGTGCCAGCAGCAGTAGCGGGAGCTCCTACAATGAGCAGTTCTTC. Protein: CASSSSGSSYNEQFF.

The chain combines TRBV5-6 with TRBJ1-3; no clear D gene. This CDR3 region has 12 residues. Germline assignment: CDR1 SGHDT and CDR2 YYEEEE. The ends were cut back, 4 bases at V and 7 bases at J, with 9 bases in the middle. CDR3 loop: CASSPEMNTIYF. The CDR3 region has the DNA TGTGCCAGCAGCCCCGAAATGAACACCATATATTTT.